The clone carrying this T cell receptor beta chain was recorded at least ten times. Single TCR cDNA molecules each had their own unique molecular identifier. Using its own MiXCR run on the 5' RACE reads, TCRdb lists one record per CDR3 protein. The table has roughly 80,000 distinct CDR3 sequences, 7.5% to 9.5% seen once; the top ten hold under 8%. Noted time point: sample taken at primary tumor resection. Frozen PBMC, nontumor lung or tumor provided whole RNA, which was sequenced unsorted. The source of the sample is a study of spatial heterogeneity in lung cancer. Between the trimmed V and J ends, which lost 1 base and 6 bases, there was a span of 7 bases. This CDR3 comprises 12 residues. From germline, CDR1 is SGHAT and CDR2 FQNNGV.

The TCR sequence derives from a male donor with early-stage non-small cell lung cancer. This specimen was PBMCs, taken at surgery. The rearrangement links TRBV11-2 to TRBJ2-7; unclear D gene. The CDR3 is CASSLGHPEQYF. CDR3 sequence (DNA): TGTGCCAGCAGCTTAGGACATCCCGAGCAGTACTTC.